This T cell receptor (beta chain) was obtained from a study of T cell repertoires in cytomegalovirus infection. Across the whole study: Public TCR beta signatures indicated both CMV infection and matching HLA type.

Study-wide results and limits: Cumulative frequency of public TCR beta families picked out carriers of CMV plus the relevant HLA.

TCRdb itself ran the reads through MiXCR, one entry per CDR3 protein. The data hold more than 85,000 distinct CDR3 sequences, with 15% to 20% observed a single time. CDR1 and CDR2 (germline): GTSNPN, SVGIG (reference sequence). The CDR3 sequence is 13 residues long. With 3 bases clipped from V and 4 bases from J, the junction kept 5 bases outside the gene matches. As regards this clonotype: Antigen unknown.

The TCR was taken from a human donor in good health (CMV status not recorded). Some clones in this sample may be carry-over from other donors' samples. Sequencing used PBMCs. The genes are TRBV30 and TRBJ1-2; 7 bases agree with TRBD1. DNA for the CDR3: TGTGCCTGGAGGGGGACAGTAGCCTATGGCTACACCTTC. It specifies CAWRGTVAYGYTF.